The 5 T cell receptor beta chains presented below share a single source sample, sequenced in a study of human T cells and chemical hapten exposure. Indicated time point: patch test 1, 2 weeks after DPC sensitization. Specified treatment: therapeutic diphenylcyclopropenone sensitization with weekly scalp DPC. A single record per CDR3 protein comes from TCRdb applying MiXCR to the RACE reads. The sample records around 340,000 distinct CDR3 sequences, under 9% being singletons. Source: whole blood, taken in connection with sensitization to the hapten diphenylcyclopropenone (DPC). The receptors here all came from a woman aged 18-29 years with alopecia areata. Some clones in this sample may be carry-over from other donors' samples.

The rearrangement links TRBV2 to TRBJ2-3; D perhaps matches TRBD1 (6 bases). The V gene lost 7 bases and the J gene lost 0 bases, with 11 bases spanning the gap. The CDR3 is 14 amino acids. The germline V gene encodes CDR1 SNHLY and CDR2 FYNNEI. The CDR3 loop is CASIQGSSTDTQYF. CDR3 in DNA: TGTGCCAGCATTCAGGGGTCTAGCACAGATACGCAGTATTTT.

The chain is built from TRBV9 and TRBJ1-2; D gene uncertain. The CDR3 is 15 amino acids. Germline V gene lookup returns CDR1 SGDLS and CDR2 YYNGEE. V was shortened by 0 bases and J by 6 bases, with 15 bases between the two germline ends. The CDR3 here is CASSVGTIFLDGYTF. For the CDR3, the DNA is TGTGCCAGCAGCGTAGGTACCATTTTTTTGGATGGCTACACCTTC.

The rearrangement uses TRBV3-1 and TRBJ2-1, with D perhaps TRBD1 (5 bases). The length of the CDR3 is 13 residues. The germline CDR1 and CDR2 sequences are LGHDT and YNNKEL (reference sequence). Trimming took off 1 base at V and 6 bases at J, with 7 bases between the two ends. CDR3: CASSQARGNEQFF. DNA for the CDR3: TGTGCCAGCAGCCAAGCAAGGGGCAATGAGCAGTTCTTC.

This clonotype was counted only a few times. The chain links TRBV12-3 or TRBV12-4 to TRBJ1-2; D gene uncertain. The CDR3 spans 13 residues. Trimming stripped 0 bases from V and 4 bases from J, with 6 bases between. The CDR3 nucleotides are TGTGCCAGCAGTTTAGCTAGCACCTATGGCTACACCTTC. Its protein is CASSLASTYGYTF.

This clonotype was counted between two and nine times. The V call is TRBV24-1, the J call TRBJ1-5, with D possibly matching TRBD1 (5 bases). Per germline, CDR1 KGHDR and CDR2 SFDVKD. This CDR3 comprises 13 residues. V lost 0 bases and J lost 8, with 7 bases in between. The CDR3, as DNA: TGTGCCACCAGTGATTTGCGAGGGGAGCCCCAGCATTTT. It encodes CATSDLRGEPQHF.